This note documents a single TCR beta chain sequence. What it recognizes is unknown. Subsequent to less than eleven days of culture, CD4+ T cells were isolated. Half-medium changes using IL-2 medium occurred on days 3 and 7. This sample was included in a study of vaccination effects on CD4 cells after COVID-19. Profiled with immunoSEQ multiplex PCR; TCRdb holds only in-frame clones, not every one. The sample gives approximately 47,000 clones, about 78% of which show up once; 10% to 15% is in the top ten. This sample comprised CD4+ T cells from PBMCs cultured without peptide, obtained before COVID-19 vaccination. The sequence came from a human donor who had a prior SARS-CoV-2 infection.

The CDR3 is CASGRTGWGQPQHF. CDR3 coding DNA: TGTGCTAGTGGCCGGACAGGGTGGGGTCAGCCCCAGCATTTT. The chain employs TRBV12-5 and TRBJ1-5; TRBD1 matches 8 bases. After removal of 6 bases from V and 6 bases from J, the junction contained 7 bases not matched to a gene. CDR1 is LGHNT, CDR2 FRNRAP, per germline. The CDR3 is 14 residues long.